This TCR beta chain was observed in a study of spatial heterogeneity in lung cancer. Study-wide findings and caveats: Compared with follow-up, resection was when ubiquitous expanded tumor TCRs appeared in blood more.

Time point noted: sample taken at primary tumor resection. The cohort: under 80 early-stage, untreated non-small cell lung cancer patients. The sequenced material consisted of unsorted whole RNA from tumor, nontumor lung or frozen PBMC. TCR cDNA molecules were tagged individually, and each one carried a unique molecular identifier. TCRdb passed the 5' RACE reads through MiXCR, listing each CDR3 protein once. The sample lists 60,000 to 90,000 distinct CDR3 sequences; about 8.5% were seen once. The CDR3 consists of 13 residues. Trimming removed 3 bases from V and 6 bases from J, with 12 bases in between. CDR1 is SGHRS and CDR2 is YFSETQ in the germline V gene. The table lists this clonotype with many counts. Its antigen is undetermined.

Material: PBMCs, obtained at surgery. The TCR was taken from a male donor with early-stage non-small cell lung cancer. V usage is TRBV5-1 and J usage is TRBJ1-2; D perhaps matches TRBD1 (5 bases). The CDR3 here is CASSSGATDGYTF. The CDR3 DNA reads TGCGCCAGCAGCTCCGGGGCCACGGATGGCTACACCTTC. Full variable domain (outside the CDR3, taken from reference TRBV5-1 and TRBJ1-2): KAGVTQTPRYLIKTRGQQVTLSCSPISGHRSVSWYQQTPGQGLQFLFEYFSETQRNKGNFPGRFSGRQFSNSRSEMNVSTLELGDSALYLCASSSGATDGYTFGSGTRLTVV.